Included here is one T cell receptor beta chain sequence, with context. As yet, its antigen is unknown. Alongside a J-beta primer mix, a sample-barcoded 5' primer served in a second PCR lasting roughly 6 to 12 cycles. TCRdb called the 5' RACE reads again in MiXCR, with one record for every CDR3 protein. There are fewer than 800,000 distinct CDR3 sequences in the sample; more than 40% occur only once, and 25% to 35% lies in the top ten. The sample belongs to a study of blood T cells in healthy people across ages. Study-level information: The capture of about one barcoded beta molecule per two T cells was achieved by template switching.

Study conclusions and caveats: The fall in TCR beta diversity per million T cells was roughly linear with age. Total diversity from one million sequenced T cells was likely underestimated.

The CDR3 is made up of 12 amino acids. The V end was cut by 3 bases, the J end by 7 bases, with 9 bases between. Looked up from germline, CDR1 is LNHNV and CDR2 is YYDKDF (reference sequence). J is TRBJ2-5 and V is TRBV15; D remains unclear. The TCR sequence derives from a woman in her fifties or sixties in good health. The sequencing sample was made of blood. The CDR3, as DNA: TGTGCCACCAGCAGTGCCCTTTCGACCCAGTACTTC. It encodes CATSSALSTQYF.